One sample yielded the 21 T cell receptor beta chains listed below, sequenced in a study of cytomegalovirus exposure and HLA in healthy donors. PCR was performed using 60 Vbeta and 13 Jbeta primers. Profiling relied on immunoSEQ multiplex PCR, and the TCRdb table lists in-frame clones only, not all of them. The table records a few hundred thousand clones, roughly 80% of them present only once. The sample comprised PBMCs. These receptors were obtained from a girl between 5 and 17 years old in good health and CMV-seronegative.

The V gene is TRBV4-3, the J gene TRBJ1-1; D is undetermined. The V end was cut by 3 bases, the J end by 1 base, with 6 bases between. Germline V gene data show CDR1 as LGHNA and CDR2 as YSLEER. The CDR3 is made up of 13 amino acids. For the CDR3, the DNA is TGCGCCAGCAGCCATCAGAAGAACACTGAAGCTTTCTTT. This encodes CASSHQKNTEAFF.

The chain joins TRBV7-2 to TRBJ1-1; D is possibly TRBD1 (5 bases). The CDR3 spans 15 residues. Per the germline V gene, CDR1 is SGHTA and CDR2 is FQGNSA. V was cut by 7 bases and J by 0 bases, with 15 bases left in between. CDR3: CASTLMTELNTEAFF. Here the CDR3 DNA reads TGTGCCAGCACCCTTATGACAGAGTTGAACACTGAAGCTTTCTTT. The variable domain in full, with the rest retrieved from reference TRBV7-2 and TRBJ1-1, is GAGVSQSPSNKVTEKGKDVELRCDPISGHTALYWYRQSLGQGLEFLIYFQGNSAPDKSGLPSDRFSAERTGGSVSTLTIQRTQQEDSAVYLCASTLMTELNTEAFFGQGTRLTVV.

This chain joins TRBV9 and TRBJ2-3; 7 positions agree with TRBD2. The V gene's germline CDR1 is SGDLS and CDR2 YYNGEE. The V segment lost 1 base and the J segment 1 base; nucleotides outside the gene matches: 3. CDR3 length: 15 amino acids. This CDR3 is CASSVSAGGTDTQYF. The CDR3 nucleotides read TGTGCCAGCAGCGTATCGGCGGGGGGCACAGATACGCAGTATTTT.

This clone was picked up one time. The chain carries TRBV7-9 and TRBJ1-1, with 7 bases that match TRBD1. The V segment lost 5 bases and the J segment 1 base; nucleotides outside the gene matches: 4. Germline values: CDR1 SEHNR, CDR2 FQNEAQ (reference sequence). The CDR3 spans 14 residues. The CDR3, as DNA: TGTGCCAGCAGCAGACAGGGAAGGAACACTGAAGCTTTCTTT. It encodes CASSRQGRNTEAFF.

CDR3: CASSPGDRGREYF. In nucleotides, the CDR3 is TGTGCCAGCAGTCCCGGCGACCGGGGAAGGGAGTACTTC. The chain employs TRBV27 and TRBJ2-7; a weak D match, TRBD2 (5 bases). Deletions cut 5 bases from V and 11 bases from J, with 19 bases between. The CDR3 is 13 residues long. Looked up from germline, CDR1 is MNHEY and CDR2 is SMNVEV (reference sequence).

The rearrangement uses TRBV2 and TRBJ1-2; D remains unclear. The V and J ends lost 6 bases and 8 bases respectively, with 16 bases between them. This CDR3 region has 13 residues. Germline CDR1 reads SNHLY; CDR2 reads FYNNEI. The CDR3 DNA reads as TGTGCCAGCAGATACAGCGGGGTGTCCGGCTACACCTTC. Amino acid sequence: CASRYSGVSGYTF.

The CDR3: CAISEGSEKLFF. The CDR3 region has the DNA TGTGCCATCAGTGAGGGGAGCGAAAAACTGTTTTTT. The rearrangement uses TRBV10-3 and TRBJ1-4; D is ambiguous. The germline gives CDR1 ENHRY, CDR2 SYGVKD. Trimming pared 2 bases from V and 8 bases from J, leaving 6 bases between. CDR3 length: 12 residues.

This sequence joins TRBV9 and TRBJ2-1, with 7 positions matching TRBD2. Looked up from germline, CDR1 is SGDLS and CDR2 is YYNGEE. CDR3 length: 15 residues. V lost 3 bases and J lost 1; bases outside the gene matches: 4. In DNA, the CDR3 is TGTGCCAGCAGCGAGTGGGGGGGTTCCTACAATGAGCAGTTCTTC. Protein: CASSEWGGSYNEQFF.

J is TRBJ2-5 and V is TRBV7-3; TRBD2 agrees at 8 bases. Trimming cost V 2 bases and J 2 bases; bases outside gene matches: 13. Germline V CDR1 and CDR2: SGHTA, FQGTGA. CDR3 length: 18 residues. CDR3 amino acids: CASSLFPGSGGGQETQYF. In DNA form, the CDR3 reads TGTGCCAGCAGCTTATTTCCGGGGAGCGGGGGCGGGCAAGAGACCCAGTACTTC.

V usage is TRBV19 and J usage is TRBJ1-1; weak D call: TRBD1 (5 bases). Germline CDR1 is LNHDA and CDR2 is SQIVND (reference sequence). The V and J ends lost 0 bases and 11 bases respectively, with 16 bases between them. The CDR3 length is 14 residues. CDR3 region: CASSIDGGGAYAFF. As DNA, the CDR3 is TGTGCCAGTAGTATAGATGGTGGAGGGGCGTACGCTTTCTTT. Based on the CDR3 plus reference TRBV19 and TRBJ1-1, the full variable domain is DGGITQSPKYLFRKEGQNVTLSCEQNLNHDAMYWYRQDPGQGLRLIYYSQIVNDFQKGDIAEGYSVSREKKESFPLTVTSAQKNPTAFYLCASSIDGGGAYAFFGQGTRLTVV.

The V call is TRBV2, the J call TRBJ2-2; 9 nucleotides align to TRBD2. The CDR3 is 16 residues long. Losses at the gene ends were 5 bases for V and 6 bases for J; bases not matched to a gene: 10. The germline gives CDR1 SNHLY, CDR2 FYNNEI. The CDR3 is CASSRSGLALAGELFF. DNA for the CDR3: TGTGCCAGCAGTCGTTCGGGACTAGCTTTGGCCGGGGAGCTGTTTTTT.

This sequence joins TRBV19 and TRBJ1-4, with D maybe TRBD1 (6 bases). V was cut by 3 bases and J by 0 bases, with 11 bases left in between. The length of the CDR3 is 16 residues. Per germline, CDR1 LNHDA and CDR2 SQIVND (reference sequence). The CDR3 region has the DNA TGTGCCAGTAGTATGCGTAAGGGGGCAACTAATGAAAAACTGTTTTTT. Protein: CASSMRKGATNEKLFF.

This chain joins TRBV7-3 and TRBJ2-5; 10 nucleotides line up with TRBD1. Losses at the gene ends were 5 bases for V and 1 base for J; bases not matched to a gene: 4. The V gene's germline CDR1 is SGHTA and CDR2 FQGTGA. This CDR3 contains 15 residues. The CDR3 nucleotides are TGTGCCAGCAGCACCCGGACAGGGGGCCAAGAGACCCAGTACTTC. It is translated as CASSTRTGGQETQYF. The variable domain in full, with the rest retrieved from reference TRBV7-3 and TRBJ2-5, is GAGVSQTPSNKVTEKGKYVELRCDPISGHTALYWYRQSLGQGPEFLIYFQGTGAADDSGLPNDRFFAVRPEGSVSTLKIQRTERGDSAVYLCASSTRTGGQETQYFGPGTRLLVL.

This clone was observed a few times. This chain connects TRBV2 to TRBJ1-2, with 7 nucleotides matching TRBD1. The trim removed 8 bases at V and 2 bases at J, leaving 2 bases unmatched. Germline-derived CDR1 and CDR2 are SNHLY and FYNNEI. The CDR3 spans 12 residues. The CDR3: CASQTGNYGYTF. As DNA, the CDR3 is TGTGCCAGCCAGACAGGGAACTATGGCTACACCTTC.

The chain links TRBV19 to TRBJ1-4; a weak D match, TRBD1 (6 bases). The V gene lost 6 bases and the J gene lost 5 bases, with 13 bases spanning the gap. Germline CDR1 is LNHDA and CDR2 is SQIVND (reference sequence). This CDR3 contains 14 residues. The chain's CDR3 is CASRSTGWNEKLFF. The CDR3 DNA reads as TGTGCCAGTAGATCGACAGGTTGGAATGAAAAACTGTTTTTT.

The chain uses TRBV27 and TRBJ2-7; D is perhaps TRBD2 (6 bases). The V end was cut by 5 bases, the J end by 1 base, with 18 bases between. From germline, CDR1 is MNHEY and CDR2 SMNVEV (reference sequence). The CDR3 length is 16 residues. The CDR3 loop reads CASSPTQRVASYEQYF. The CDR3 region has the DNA TGTGCCAGCAGTCCGACACAGCGGGTGGCATCCTACGAGCAGTACTTC.

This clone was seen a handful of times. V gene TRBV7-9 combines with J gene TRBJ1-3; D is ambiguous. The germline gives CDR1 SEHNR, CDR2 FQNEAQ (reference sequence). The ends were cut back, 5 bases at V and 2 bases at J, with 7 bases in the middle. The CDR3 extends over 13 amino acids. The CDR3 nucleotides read TGTGCCAGCAGCCCCAGTCCTGGAAACACCATATATTTT. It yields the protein CASSPSPGNTIYF.

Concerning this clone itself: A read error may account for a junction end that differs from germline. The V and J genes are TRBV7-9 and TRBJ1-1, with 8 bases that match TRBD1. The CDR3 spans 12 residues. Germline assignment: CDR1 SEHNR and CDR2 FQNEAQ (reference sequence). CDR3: CSSIGQGTEAFF. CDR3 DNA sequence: TGTTCCAGCATCGGACAGGGCACTGAAGCTTTCTTT.

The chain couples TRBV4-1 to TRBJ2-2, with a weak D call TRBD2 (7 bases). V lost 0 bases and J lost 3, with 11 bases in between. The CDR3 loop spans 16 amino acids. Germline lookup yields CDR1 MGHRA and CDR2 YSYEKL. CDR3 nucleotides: TGCGCCAGCAGCCAAGAAGGGGGAGGGTACACCGGGGAGCTGTTTTTT. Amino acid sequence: CASSQEGGGYTGELFF.

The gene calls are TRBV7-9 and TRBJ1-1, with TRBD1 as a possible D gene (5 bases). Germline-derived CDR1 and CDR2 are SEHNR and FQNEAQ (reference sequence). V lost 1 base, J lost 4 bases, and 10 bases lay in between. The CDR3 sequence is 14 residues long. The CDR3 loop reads CASSLVGGGTEAFF. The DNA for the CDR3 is TGTGCCAGCAGCTTAGTTGGCGGGGGCACTGAAGCTTTCTTT. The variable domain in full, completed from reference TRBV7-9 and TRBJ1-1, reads DTGVSQNPRHKITKRGQNVTFRCDPISEHNRLYWYRQTLGQGPEFLTYFQNEAQLEKSRLLSDRFSAERPKGSFSTLEIQRTEQGDSAMYLCASSLVGGGTEAFFGQGTRLTVV.

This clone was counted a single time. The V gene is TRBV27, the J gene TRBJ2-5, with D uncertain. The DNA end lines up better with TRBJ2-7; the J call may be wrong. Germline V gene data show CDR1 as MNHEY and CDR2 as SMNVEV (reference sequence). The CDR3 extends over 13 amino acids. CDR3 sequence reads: CASSTLSSYEQYF. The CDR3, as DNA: TGTGCCAGCAGCACCCTATCATCCTACGAGCAGTACTTC.